This T cell receptor beta chain was sequenced for a study of regulatory dendritic cells for organ transplantation. As regards this clone: Antigen unknown.

The CDR3 runs to 15 residues. The germline V gene encodes CDR1 SGHDT and CDR2 YYEEEE. V was cut by 4 bases and J by 2 bases, with 16 bases left in between. Sorted T cells were CFSE-labeled and cultured around 5 days with allogeneic regulatory or mature dendritic cells at 1:10. Study-wide results and caveats: Mature dendritic cells appeared to drive more memory CD8+ clonal expansion than regulatory ones.

The method was immunoSEQ multiplex PCR; TCRdb's version includes in-frame clones alone and lacks a portion of them. The sample lists 12,000 or so clones, around three fifths seen once, with approximately 1.2% in the top ten. V is TRBV5-6 and J is TRBJ2-7; D might be TRBD1 (8 bases). The TCR was taken from a human donor in good health. The material sequenced was naive CD8+ T cells from blood cultured with dendritic cells. Documented subset: CD45RA+ naive T cells. The DNA for the CDR3 is TGTGCCAGCAGCCCAGCGGGACAGGCTCCCTACGAGCAGTACTTC. Protein product: CASSPAGQAPYEQYF.